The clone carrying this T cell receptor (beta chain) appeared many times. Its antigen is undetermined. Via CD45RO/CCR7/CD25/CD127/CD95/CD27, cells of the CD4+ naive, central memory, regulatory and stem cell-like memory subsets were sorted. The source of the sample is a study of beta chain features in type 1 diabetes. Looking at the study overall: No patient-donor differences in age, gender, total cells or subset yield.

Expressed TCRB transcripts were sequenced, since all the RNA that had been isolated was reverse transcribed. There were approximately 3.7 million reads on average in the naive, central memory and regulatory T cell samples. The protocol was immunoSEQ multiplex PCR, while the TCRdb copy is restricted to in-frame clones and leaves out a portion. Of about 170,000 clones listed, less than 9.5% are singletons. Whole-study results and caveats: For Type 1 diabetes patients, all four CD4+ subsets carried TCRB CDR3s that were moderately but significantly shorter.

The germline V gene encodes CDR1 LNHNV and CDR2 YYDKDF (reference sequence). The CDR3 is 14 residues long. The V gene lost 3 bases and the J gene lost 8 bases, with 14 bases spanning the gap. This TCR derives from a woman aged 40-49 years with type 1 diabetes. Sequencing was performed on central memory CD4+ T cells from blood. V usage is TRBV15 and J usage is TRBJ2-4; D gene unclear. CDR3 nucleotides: TGTGCCACCAGCAGGGAGAGCCGGTGGGACATTCAGTACTTC. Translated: CATSRESRWDIQYF.